A selection of T cell receptor beta chains follows, all from one sample in a study of CD8 T cells in ankylosing spondylitis. Using its own MiXCR run on the 5' RACE reads, TCRdb lists one record per CDR3 protein. The sample has 25,000 to 35,000 distinct CDR3 sequences; roughly 29% are singletons. The sample consisted of synovial fluid, either unsorted or a sorted T cell fraction (not recorded which). Source of these receptors: a male donor with ankylosing spondylitis. Each CDR3 is given with its conserved first and last residue. D genes are given only for firm matches. A row's size may be missing; if present it is once, few, many or a size class.

length	size	J	V	D	DNA	CDR3
14	NA	TRBJ2-1	TRBV29-1	TRBD2	TGCAGCGTTCTAGCGGGAGCGGTTTACAATGAGCAGTTCTTC	CSVLAGAVYNEQFF
15	few	TRBJ2-5	TRBV6-5	NA	TGTGCCAGCAGTTATAAGGCGGATTACCAAGAGACCCAGTACTTC	CASSYKADYQETQYF
12	many	TRBJ1-1	TRBV27	NA	TGTGCCAGCCAAGACCCGAACACTGAAGCTTTCTTT	CASQDPNTEAFF
15	once	TRBJ2-5	TRBV7-9	TRBD1	TGTGCCAGCAGCAGAATCCAGGGGGCCCGCGAGACCCAGTACTTC	CASSRIQGARETQYF
13	NA	TRBJ2-2	TRBV27	TRBD2	TGTGCCAGCAGGATCGGGAGGACCGGGGAGCTGTTTTTT	CASRIGRTGELFF
13	NA	TRBJ2-4	TRBV19	TRBD1	TGTGCCAGTAGTCTGACAGGGGGGAACATTCAGTACTTC	CASSLTGGNIQYF
15	few	TRBJ2-1	TRBV29-1	TRBD1	TGCAGCGTTGATGTCACAGGGGATCCCTACAATGAGCAGTTCTTC	CSVDVTGDPYNEQFF
15	NA	TRBJ2-1	TRBV9	TRBD2	TGTGCCAGCAGCAAAGCGGGACTAGCGGGACTTGAGCAGTTCTTC	CASSKAGLAGLEQFF
14	NA	TRBJ2-1	TRBV19	NA	TGTGCCAGTAGGGATGGGTGGACCTACAATGAGCAGTTCTTC	CASRDGWTYNEQFF
14	once	TRBJ2-3	TRBV4-2	NA	TGTGCCAGCAGACCGGGATATAGCACAGATACGCAGTATTTT	CASRPGYSTDTQYF
14	NA	TRBJ2-1	TRBV24-1	NA	TGTGCCACCAGTGACCTGAACTATAACCATGAGCAGTTCTTC	CATSDLNYNHEQFF
14	NA	TRBJ2-1	TRBV18	NA	TGTGCCAGCTCACCACCGATTGCGGCGGGTGAGCAGTTCTTC	CASSPPIAAGEQFF
14	NA	TRBJ1-1	TRBV6-1	TRBD1	TGTGCCAGCAGTCAGACAGGGCCTTTATCTGAAGCTTTCTTT	CASSQTGPLSEAFF
15	few	TRBJ1-2	TRBV29-1	TRBD1	TGCAGCGTTGGAGGGGGCAACCTAAAAAACTATGGCTACACCTTC	CSVGGGNLKNYGYTF
15	few	TRBJ2-7	TRBV27	TRBD2	TGTGCCAGCAGTTACTGGCTAGCGGGTACCTACGAGCAGTACTTC	CASSYWLAGTYEQYF
14	NA	TRBJ2-5	TRBV12-3/TRBV12-4	NA	TGTGCCAGCAGTTCGGGGGAGGGGGTAGAGACCCAGTACTTC	CASSSGEGVETQYF
13	medium-sized	TRBJ2-4	TRBV20-1	NA	TGCAGTGCTAGTTCGGTCTCCAAAAACATTCAGTACTTC	CSASSVSKNIQYF
17	NA	TRBJ2-6	TRBV3-1	NA	TGTGCCAGCAGCCAAGAGGACGTAGGATCTGGGGCCAACGTCCTGACTTTC	CASSQEDVGSGANVLTF
16	NA	TRBJ1-5	TRBV19	TRBD1	TGTGCCAGTAGTATCTGGCAGGGGGGTGGGAATCAGCCCCAGCATTTT	CASSIWQGGGNQPQHF
14	NA	TRBJ2-5	TRBV29-1	NA	TGCAGCGGACGATCAGGGTTGGAGAAAGAGACCCAGTACTTC	CSGRSGLEKETQYF
14	many	TRBJ1-1	TRBV30	NA	TGTGCCTGGTCAGGAGCAGGGGCGAACACTGAAGCTTTCTTT	CAWSGAGANTEAFF
12	many	TRBJ2-7	TRBV30	NA	TGTGCCCTAGGGAAGCCCCCCTACGAGCAGTACTTC	CALGKPPYEQYF
15	many	TRBJ2-3	TRBV5-1	NA	TGCGCCAGCAGCCACCATGGTCAGGTCACAGATACGCAGTATTTT	CASSHHGQVTDTQYF
14	many	TRBJ1-2	TRBV11-2	NA	TGTGCCAGCAGCTTAGGGCGGGGGAACTATGGCTACACCTTC	CASSLGRGNYGYTF
12	many	TRBJ2-3	TRBV2	NA	TGTGCCAGCAGTGATGGAACAGATACGCAGTATTTT	CASSDGTDTQYF
13	NA	TRBJ2-1	TRBV20-1	NA	TGCAGTGCTAGAGATCCTGGTTACAATGAGCAGTTCTTC	CSARDPGYNEQFF
12	NA	TRBJ2-3	TRBV28	NA	TGTGCCAGCAGTTTCGGGTCAGATACGCAGTATTTT	CASSFGSDTQYF
15	few	TRBJ2-3	TRBV7-9	NA	TGTGCCAGCAGCCTATGGGACATCTCGAGGGATACGCAGTATTTT	CASSLWDISRDTQYF
16	many	TRBJ2-1	TRBV12-5	NA	TGTGCTAGTGGTTTGGTAACGGGTAAATCCTACAATGAGCAGTTCTTC	CASGLVTGKSYNEQFF
13	few	TRBJ1-5	TRBV11-2	NA	TGTGCCAGCGGTGGGGGCATCAATCAGCCCCAGCATTTT	CASGGGINQPQHF
12	NA	TRBJ2-3	TRBV24-1	NA	TGTGCCACCATGGGGGAGGATCGTACGCAGTATTTT	CATMGEDRTQYF
17	NA	TRBJ2-4	TRBV7-9	TRBD1	TGTGCCAGCAGCTTAGCAACCGGGACAGGCCCCCTGAATATTCAGTACTTC	CASSLATGTGPLNIQYF
15	medium-sized	TRBJ2-4	TRBV29-1	NA	TGCAGCGTTGAATTTTGGGGCGAGGTCAAGAACATTCAGTACTTC	CSVEFWGEVKNIQYF
15	many	TRBJ2-5	TRBV15	NA	TGTGCCACCAGCAGACCCCCCGGGACCGTGGAGACCCAGTACTTC	CATSRPPGTVETQYF
15	few	TRBJ2-4	TRBV5-1	TRBD1	TGCGCCAGCAGGGAGACAGGGGGCGGCAAAAACATTCAGTACTTC	CASRETGGGKNIQYF
17	NA	TRBJ2-3	TRBV20-1	TRBD2	TGCAGTGCTAGAAGGGTGTATAGCGGGAGGGATGCAGATACGCAGTATTTT	CSARRVYSGRDADTQYF
13	NA	TRBJ1-1	TRBV11-3	NA	TGTGCCAGCAGCTTAGGGGTCACCACTGAAGCTTTCTTT	CASSLGVTTEAFF
14	many	TRBJ2-1	TRBV20-1	TRBD1	TGCAGTGCTAGAGAGCAGGGGGCGTTCAATGAGCAGTTCTTC	CSAREQGAFNEQFF
14	NA	TRBJ2-3	TRBV6-1	NA	TGTGCCAGCAGGGGTTCGGGGGAGACAGATACGCAGTATTTT	CASRGSGETDTQYF
16	NA	TRBJ1-1	TRBV5-1	NA	TGCGCCAGCAGGGAAGTACAGGGTCCCCTGAACACTGAAGCTTTCTTT	CASREVQGPLNTEAFF
19	many	TRBJ2-5	TRBV20-1	TRBD1	TGCAGTGCTAGAGATACAGTCCAGGGGGCGGAAGGACCCCAAGAGACCCAGTACTTC	CSARDTVQGAEGPQETQYF
18	few	TRBJ2-3	TRBV30	TRBD2	TGTGCCTGGCAAAAACTCGGGACTAGCGGGGATAGCACAGATACGCAGTATTTT	CAWQKLGTSGDSTDTQYF
13	NA	TRBJ2-7	TRBV10-1	NA	TGCGCCAGCACCGACAGGGACTCCGGTGAGCAGTACTTC	CASTDRDSGEQYF
15	many	TRBJ1-5	TRBV7-2	NA	TGTGCCAGCAGCCTGCCATTTGATGGTCATCAGCCCCAGCATTTT	CASSLPFDGHQPQHF
18	NA	TRBJ2-3	TRBV24-1	TRBD2	TGTGCCACCAGTGATTTTTGGGGTCCGAGCGGGAGACGGGATACGCAGTATTTT	CATSDFWGPSGRRDTQYF
14	NA	TRBJ1-1	TRBV12-3/TRBV12-4	NA	TGTGCCAGCAGACCTGGGGCAGCTGACCCTGAAGCTTTCTTT	CASRPGAADPEAFF
16	NA	TRBJ2-7	TRBV3-1	TRBD2	TGTGCCAGCAGCCAAGGGACTAGCGGGATCCCTCGGCCGCAGTACTTC	CASSQGTSGIPRPQYF
15	few	TRBJ1-6	TRBV5-6	NA	TGTGCCAGCAGCCATCAATTCGGGGGAAATTCACCCCTCCACTTT	CASSHQFGGNSPLHF
15	few	TRBJ2-1	TRBV6-5	TRBD2	TGTGCCAGCAGTTACTCCGGGGAGGGCCTCAATGAGCAGTTCTTC	CASSYSGEGLNEQFF
12	few	TRBJ2-1	TRBV14	NA	TGTGCCAGCAGCCAGTACTACAATGAGCAGTTCTTC	CASSQYYNEQFF
15	NA	TRBJ2-7	TRBV7-2	NA	TGTGCCAGCAGCCGGCACCGGGACGGTTACTACGAGCAGTACTTC	CASSRHRDGYYEQYF
14	many	TRBJ2-2	TRBV27	NA	TGTGCCAGCAGTTTATCGAGGGCAGTCGGGGAGCTGTTTTTT	CASSLSRAVGELFF
15	few	TRBJ1-2	TRBV7-9	TRBD1	TGTGCCAGCAGCTTAGGACAGGGATTAAACTATGGCTACACCTTC	CASSLGQGLNYGYTF
14	NA	TRBJ2-7	TRBV29-1	TRBD2	TGCAGCGTGATGACTAGAGCGGGATTCTACGAGCAGTACTTC	CSVMTRAGFYEQYF
17	NA	TRBJ2-1	TRBV13	NA	TGTGCCAGCAGCCTCTCCCTCGGGGTAAGCTCCTACAATGAGCAGTTCTTC	CASSLSLGVSSYNEQFF
13	NA	TRBJ1-1	TRBV5-6	NA	TGTGCCAGCAGCTTCCGGTCCAACACTGAAGCTTTCTTT	CASSFRSNTEAFF
14	few	TRBJ2-7	TRBV7-9	TRBD2	TGTGCCAGCAGCCCGACTAGCGGGTACTACGAGCAGTACTTC	CASSPTSGYYEQYF
14	few	TRBJ2-7	TRBV7-9	NA	TGTGCCAGCAGCCCGCCTGAGTCCCCCTACGAGCAGTACTTC	CASSPPESPYEQYF
15	NA	TRBJ2-2	TRBV5-6	NA	TGTGCCAGCAGCGCAGGGACGGTGGAGTCCGGGGAGCTGTTTTTT	CASSAGTVESGELFF